Following are 28 T cell receptor beta chains from one sample sequenced in a study of blood T cell repertoires in COVID-19. Sequencing was performed with immunoSEQ multiplex PCR; in TCRdb, only in-frame clones are kept and a portion is missing. Of over 150,000 clones listed, more than 90% are singletons. Input material: peripheral blood. All receptors derive from a man over 45 with acute or convalescent COVID-19.

This rearrangement joins TRBV12-3 or TRBV12-4 to TRBJ2-5; possibly TRBD2 for D (5 bases). V was pared by 7 bases and J by 4 bases, with 13 bases between. This CDR3 is built from 13 residues. The CDR3 loop is CASTPSRGETQYF. As DNA, the CDR3 is TGTGCCAGCACCCCTAGCCGGGGAGAGACCCAGTACTTC.

The chain has TRBV12-5 and TRBJ2-3; no clear D. Germline values: CDR1 LGHNT, CDR2 FRNRAP. The CDR3 consists of 12 residues. Trimming cost V 4 bases and J 3 bases, with 5 bases left between them. In DNA form, the CDR3 reads TGTGCTAGTGGTTCACAAACAGATACGCAGTATTTT. This translates into CASGSQTDTQYF.

The chain couples TRBV5-1 to TRBJ1-1; 10 bases match TRBD1. The CDR3 has 16 amino acids. V was clipped by 3 bases and J by 3 bases; unmatched bases: 8. CDR1 and CDR2 from the germline V gene are SGHRS and YFSETQ. The CDR3 sequence is CASSSGTGAADTEAFF. The DNA of the CDR3 is TGCGCCAGCAGCTCCGGGACAGGGGCGGCGGACACTGAAGCTTTCTTT.

In this sample, this clone turned up a few times. The V gene is TRBV28, the J gene TRBJ2-5, with D perhaps TRBD1 (7 bases). The length of the CDR3 is 14 residues. Trimming shortened V by 5 bases and J by 4 bases, and 14 bases separated the two germline ends. Germline CDR1 and CDR2: MDHEN and SYDVKM. The CDR3 sequence is CASSKWQGGETQYF. The CDR3 DNA reads as TGTGCCAGCAGTAAATGGCAGGGGGGAGAGACCCAGTACTTC.

CDR3: CASSIGVTEAFF. CDR3 nucleotide sequence: TGTGCCAGTAGTATCGGGGTAACTGAAGCTTTCTTT. J is TRBJ1-1 and V is TRBV19; no clear D gene. CDR1 is LNHDA and CDR2 is SQIVND in the germline V gene (reference sequence). This CDR3 has 12 amino acids. V shed 3 bases and J shed 5 bases, with 7 bases lying between them.

The chain uses TRBV9 and TRBJ2-2, with TRBD1 identical over 8 bases. This CDR3 is 16 amino acids long. The germline CDR1 and CDR2 sequences are SGDLS and YYNGEE. The junction had 12 bases not matched to a gene; V was cut back by 4 bases and J by 7 bases. The CDR3 coding sequence is TGTGCCAGCAGCAACCCTCCCCAGGGGGCGGGCGGGGAGCTGTTTTTT. This encodes CASSNPPQGAGGELFF.

The V call is TRBV28, the J call TRBJ2-7, with 7 nucleotides matching TRBD1. Germline values: CDR1 MDHEN, CDR2 SYDVKM. The V gene end was trimmed by 5 bases and the J gene end by 1 base; junction bases not matched to a gene: 11. The CDR3 has 16 amino acids. CDR3 in DNA: TGTGCCAGCAGTAGAAGACAGGGTACCCGATCCTACGAGCAGTACGTC. Protein: CASSRRQGTRSYEQYV.

This chain connects TRBV28 to TRBJ1-4; TRBD1 matches 7 bases. Trimming took 5 bases from V and 7 from J; bases not matched to a gene: 16. The germline gives CDR1 MDHEN, CDR2 SYDVKM. This CDR3 spans 17 amino acids. Here the CDR3 reads CASSPADGQQGLEKLFF. In DNA, the CDR3 is TGTGCCAGCAGTCCCGCGGACGGCCAACAGGGGCTTGAAAAACTGTTTTTT. Variable domain in full (rest from reference TRBV28 and TRBJ1-4): DVKVTQSSRYLVKRTGEKVFLECVQDMDHENMFWYRQDPGLGLRLIYFSYDVKMKEKGDIPEGYSVSREKKERFSLILESASTNQTSMYLCASSPADGQQGLEKLFFGSGTQLSVL.

The rearrangement links TRBV27 to TRBJ1-6, with D possibly being TRBD1 (6 bases). Trimming took off 5 bases at V and 2 bases at J, with 13 bases between the two ends. CDR1 and CDR2 from the germline V gene are MNHEY and SMNVEV (reference sequence). CDR3 size: 16 residues. This CDR3 is CASSLNRVAYNSPLHF. The CDR3, as DNA: TGTGCCAGCAGTCTAAACAGGGTTGCCTATAATTCACCCCTCCACTTT.

The chain has TRBV3-1 (or the pseudogene TRBV3-2) and TRBJ1-5; D not certain. This CDR3 has 12 residues. V lost 4 bases and J lost 5, with 6 bases in between. The germline V gene has CDR1 LGHDT and CDR2 YNNKEL (reference sequence). CDR3 in DNA: TGTGCCAGCAGCCGCGGGGATCAGCCCCAGCATTTT. Its protein is CASSRGDQPQHF.

This sequence joins TRBV11-2 and TRBJ2-7; 9 bases align to TRBD2. CDR1 SGHAT and CDR2 FQNNGV come from the germline V gene. The CDR3 consists of 17 residues. V lost 5 bases to trimming and J lost 5 bases; unmatched junction nucleotides: 16. This CDR3 is CASSPLDSGSDRNEQYF. In DNA form, the CDR3 reads TGTGCCAGCAGCCCCCTGGATAGCGGGAGTGACAGGAACGAGCAGTACTTC. The full variable domain, its missing parts supplied by reference TRBV11-2 and TRBJ2-7, is EAGVAQSPRYKIIEKRQSVAFWCNPISGHATLYWYQQILGQGPKLLIQFQNNGVVDDSQLPKDRFSAERLKGVDSTLKIQPAKLEDSAVYLCASSPLDSGSDRNEQYFGPGTRLTVT.

The chain joins TRBV2 to TRBJ2-1; TRBD1 matches 7 bases. The CDR3 totals 13 residues. The germline V gene has CDR1 SNHLY and CDR2 FYNNEI. V gave up 8 bases and J gave up 8 bases; unmatched junction bases: 9. CDR3 loop: CASSGQAEDEQFF. The CDR3, as DNA: TGTGCCAGCTCTGGACAGGCGGAGGATGAGCAGTTCTTC.

The genes are TRBV3-1 (or the pseudogene TRBV3-2) and TRBJ1-2; no clear D. The CDR3 contains 12 residues. V lost 2 bases and J 6 bases, leaving 7 bases between the germline ends. In germline, CDR1 is LGHDT, CDR2 YNNKEL (reference sequence). CDR3 nucleotide sequence: TGTGCCAGCAGCCAACGAGAGAATGGCTACACCTTC. It yields the protein CASSQRENGYTF.

With regard to this clone: Mismatch with germline at one junction end may stem from a read error. The chain recombines TRBV7-2 with TRBJ2-2, with 10 nucleotides matching TRBD1. The CDR3 totals 15 residues. Germline V gives CDR1 SGHTA, CDR2 FQGNSA. The DNA for the CDR3 is TGTGCCAGCAGCCTAGCCGGGACAGGGGCCGGGGAGCTGTTTTTT. Encoded protein: CASSLAGTGAGELFF.

Note on this clone: The identical CDR3 is also encoded by other nucleotide sequences in the sample. This sequence joins TRBV19 and TRBJ2-1; 11 bases match TRBD2. Germline V lookup: CDR1 LNHDA, CDR2 SQIVND (reference sequence). This CDR3 spans 18 amino acids. V lost 1 base to trimming and J lost 1 base; unmatched junction nucleotides: 6. CDR3 region: CASSIGLAGGSSYNEQFF. CDR3 DNA sequence: TGTGCCAGTAGTATAGGGCTAGCGGGAGGCTCGTCCTACAATGAGCAGTTCTTC.

CDR3 nucleotide sequence: TGTGCCAGCAGCCATTCCGGCGGGAGGGCCCGTTACGGGAACACCGGGGAGCTGTTTTTT. Translated, it gives CASSHSGGRARYGNTGELFF. The chain has TRBV7-3 and TRBJ2-2, with 9 bases aligning to TRBD2. The length of the CDR3 is 20 residues. Germline V gene lookup returns CDR1 SGHTA and CDR2 FQGTGA. J gave up 1 base and V 5 bases, and 17 bases lay outside the gene matches.

This rearrangement joins TRBV28 to TRBJ2-2; 9 nucleotides match TRBD1. Trimming cost V 5 bases and J 4 bases; bases outside gene matches: 5. Germline V lookup: CDR1 MDHEN, CDR2 SYDVKM. This CDR3 has 15 residues. CDR3: CASSHRTGVTGELFF. In DNA form, the CDR3 reads TGTGCCAGCAGTCATAGGACAGGGGTCACCGGGGAGCTGTTTTTT.

The CDR3 region is CASSRTSGGYTGELFF. The CDR3, as DNA: TGTGCCAGCAGCCGAACTAGCGGGGGATACACCGGGGAGCTGTTTTTT. The rearrangement joins TRBV7-8 to TRBJ2-2, with TRBD2 matching over 11 bases. Germline CDR1 is SGHVS and CDR2 is FQNEAQ. The J segment lost 3 bases and the V segment lost 5 bases, leaving 5 bases of the junction unmatched. The CDR3 length is 16 residues.

The rearrangement uses TRBV18 and TRBJ2-7; D gene ambiguous. The CDR3 contains 14 residues. The germline V and J ends were trimmed by 3 bases and 6 bases, with 15 bases remaining between them. CDR1 is KGHSH and CDR2 is LQKENI in the germline V gene. As DNA, the CDR3 is TGTGCCAGCTCACCCCCTAGTGGAGCTTCCGAGCAGTACTTC. Translation: CASSPPSGASEQYF. Based on the CDR3 plus reference TRBV18 and TRBJ2-7, the full variable domain is NAGVMQNPRHLVRRRGQEARLRCSPMKGHSHVYWYRQLPEEGLKFMVYLQKENIIDESGMPKERFSAEFPKEGPSILRIQQVVRGDSAAYFCASSPPSGASEQYFGPGTRLTVT.

J is TRBJ2-2 and V is TRBV2; 10 nucleotides line up with TRBD1. The trim removed 5 bases at V and 6 bases at J, leaving 6 bases unmatched. This CDR3 spans 15 amino acids. The germline V gene has CDR1 SNHLY and CDR2 FYNNEI. The CDR3 protein is CASSSTGTGAGELFF. CDR3 in DNA: TGTGCCAGCAGTTCAACCGGGACAGGGGCCGGGGAGCTGTTTTTT.

The rearrangement uses TRBV6-5 and TRBJ1-2; D is unclear. Looked up from germline, CDR1 is MNHEY and CDR2 is SVGAGI. The V and J ends lost 4 bases and 4 bases respectively, with 19 bases between them. The CDR3 runs to 16 residues. CDR3 in amino acids: CASSSPTALEGYGYTF. The CDR3 DNA sequence: TGTGCCAGCAGTTCCCCGACGGCCCTCGAGGGCTATGGCTACACCTTC.

In DNA, the CDR3 is TGCGCCAGCAGCTTGGACGGAACTAGCGTTCTCTCCAATGAGCAGTTCTTC. Protein product: CASSLDGTSVLSNEQFF. This chain joins TRBV5-1 and TRBJ2-1; 7 bases are a match to TRBD2. The J segment lost 6 bases and the V segment lost 0 bases, leaving 12 bases of the junction unmatched. The CDR3 length is 17 residues. Germline CDR1 reads SGHRS; CDR2 reads YFSETQ.

V is TRBV27 and J is TRBJ2-5, with 9 bases matching TRBD2. CDR1 is MNHEY, CDR2 SMNVEV, per germline (reference sequence). The CDR3 is 17 amino acids. Germline trimming cut 0 bases from V and 4 bases from J; bases unmatched to any gene: 9. DNA for the CDR3: TGTGCCAGCAGTTTATCAGTAGCGGGAGTGACTGGAGAGACCCAGTACTTC. Translating gives CASSLSVAGVTGETQYF.

This CDR3 reads CASSLLAGAVSGNTIYF. Written as DNA, the CDR3 is TGTGCCAGCAGCTTACTCGCAGGGGCCGTTTCTGGAAACACCATATATTTT. V gene TRBV7-2 combines with J gene TRBJ1-3, with D perhaps TRBD1 (6 bases). CDR1 and CDR2 from the germline V gene are SGHTA and FQGNSA. This CDR3 is 17 amino acids long. V was cut by 2 bases and J by 1 base, with 15 bases left in between.

V and J are TRBV6-5 and TRBJ2-2; a weak D match, TRBD2 (7 bases). V was trimmed by 6 bases and J by 1 base, leaving 12 bases between them. This CDR3 is built from 15 residues. CDR1 is MNHEY and CDR2 is SVGAGI in the germline V gene. CDR3 sequence: CASRRGGQNTGELFF. The CDR3 nucleotides read TGTGCCAGCAGACGCGGGGGCCAGAACACCGGGGAGCTGTTTTTT.

J is TRBJ2-7 and V is TRBV28; a weak D match, TRBD1 (5 bases). CDR1 is MDHEN, CDR2 SYDVKM, per germline. Trimming pared 6 bases from V and 9 bases from J, leaving 18 bases between. The CDR3 sequence is 13 residues long. The CDR3, as DNA: TGTGCCAGCAGCTCGGACCAGGGCGGCGGGCAGTACTTC. It encodes CASSSDQGGGQYF.

The rearrangement uses TRBV28 and TRBJ2-7; 8 bases map to TRBD1. The CDR3 length is 13 residues. Unmatched junction bases numbered 4, after V lost 3 bases and J lost 6 bases. Germline V CDR1 and CDR2: MDHEN, SYDVKM. The chain's CDR3 is CASSFGRGREQYV. CDR3 in DNA: TGTGCCAGCAGTTTCGGCAGGGGGCGCGAGCAGTACGTC.

The J gene is TRBJ2-7, the V gene TRBV4-2; 7 bases are a match to TRBD2. Germline V gives CDR1 LGHNA, CDR2 YNFKEQ. The CDR3 spans 17 residues. Germline trimming cut 1 base from V and 3 bases from J; bases unmatched to any gene: 12. The chain's CDR3 is CASSQAAVGGEGYEQYF. CDR3 DNA sequence: TGTGCCAGCAGCCAAGCCGCCGTGGGGGGGGAGGGCTACGAGCAGTACTTC.